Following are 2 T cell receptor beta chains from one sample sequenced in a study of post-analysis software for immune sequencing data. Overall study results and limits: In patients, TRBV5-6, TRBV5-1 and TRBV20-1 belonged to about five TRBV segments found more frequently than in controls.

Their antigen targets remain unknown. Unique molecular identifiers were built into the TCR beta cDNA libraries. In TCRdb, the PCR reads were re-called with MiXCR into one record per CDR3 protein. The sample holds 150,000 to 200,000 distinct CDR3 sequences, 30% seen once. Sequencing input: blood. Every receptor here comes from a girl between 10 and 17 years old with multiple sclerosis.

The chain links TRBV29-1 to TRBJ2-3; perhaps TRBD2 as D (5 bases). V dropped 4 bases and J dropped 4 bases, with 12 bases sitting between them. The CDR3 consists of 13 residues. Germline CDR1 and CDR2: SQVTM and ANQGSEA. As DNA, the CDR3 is TGCAGCGTTGGCCTGTCGCGGGCAGATACGCAGTATTTT. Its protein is CSVGLSRADTQYF.

The CDR3 nucleotides read TGTGCCAGCTCACCATTATGGCGAGGGTTAGGAGACGAGCGGTACGAGCAGTACTTC. Translated: CASSPLWRGLGDERYEQYF. The chain employs TRBV18 and TRBJ2-7; TRBD2 is a possible D gene (5 bases). The CDR3 totals 19 residues. Germline CDR1 is KGHSH and CDR2 is LQKENI. The germline V and J ends were trimmed by 2 bases and 4 bases, with 27 bases remaining between them.